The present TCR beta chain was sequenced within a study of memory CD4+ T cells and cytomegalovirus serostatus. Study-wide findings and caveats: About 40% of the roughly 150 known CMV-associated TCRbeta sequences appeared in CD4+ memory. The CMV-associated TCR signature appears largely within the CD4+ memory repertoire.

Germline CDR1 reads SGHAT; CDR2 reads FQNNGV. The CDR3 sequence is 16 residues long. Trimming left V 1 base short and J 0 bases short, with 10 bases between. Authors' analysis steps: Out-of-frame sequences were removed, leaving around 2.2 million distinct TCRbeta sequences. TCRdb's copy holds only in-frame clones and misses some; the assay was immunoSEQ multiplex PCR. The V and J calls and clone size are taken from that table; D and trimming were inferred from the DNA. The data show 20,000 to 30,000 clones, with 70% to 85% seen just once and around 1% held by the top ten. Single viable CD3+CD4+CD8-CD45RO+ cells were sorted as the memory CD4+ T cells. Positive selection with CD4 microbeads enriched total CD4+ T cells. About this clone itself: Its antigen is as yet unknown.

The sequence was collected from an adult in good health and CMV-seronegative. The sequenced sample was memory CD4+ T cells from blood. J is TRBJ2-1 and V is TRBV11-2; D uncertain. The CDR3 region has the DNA TGTGCCAGCAGCTTAGGGCCATCTAGCTCCTACAATGAGCAGTTCTTC. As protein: CASSLGPSSSYNEQFF.